A single sample is the source of the 29 T cell receptor beta chains below, sequenced in a study of CD8+ T cells in alopecia areata. cDNA prepared by RNA extraction and subsequent reverse transcription served as the template for sequencing. Measured with immunoSEQ multiplex PCR; TCRdb has only the in-frame clones, and not every one. Here the sample spans 110,000 to 150,000 clones, approximately 50% being singletons. The sequencing used CD4+ T cells sorted from blood, collected at week 0. The receptors derive from a human donor with alopecia areata.

The chain couples TRBV30 to TRBJ1-3; D unclear. CDR1 and CDR2 (germline): GTSNPN, SVGIG (reference sequence). The V gene lost 2 bases and the J gene lost 0 bases, with 8 bases spanning the gap. The CDR3 extends over 14 amino acids. CDR3 sequence (DNA): TGTGCCTGGAGTAACGGGTACTCTGGAAACACCATATATTTT. Protein product: CAWSNGYSGNTIYF. Variable domain in full (rest from reference TRBV30 and TRBJ1-3): SQTIHQWPATLVQPVGSPLSLECTVEGTSNPNLYWYRQAAGRGLQLLFYSVGIGQISSEVPQNLSASRPQDRQFILSSKKLLLSDSGFYLCAWSNGYSGNTIYFGEGSWLTVV.

The chain carries TRBV6-5 and TRBJ1-2; tentatively, D is TRBD1 (6 bases). V was shortened by 6 bases and J by 2 bases, with 10 bases between the two germline ends. This CDR3 is built from 13 residues. CDR1 is MNHEY and CDR2 is SVGAGI in the germline V gene. The CDR3 DNA is TGTGCCAGCAGGGCGGACAGAAACTATGGCTACACCTTC. This gives the protein CASRADRNYGYTF.

V is TRBV15 and J is TRBJ2-1; no clear D gene. The CDR3 consists of 12 residues. Germline CDR1 LNHNV, CDR2 YYDKDF (reference sequence). V dropped 8 bases and J dropped 3 bases, with 8 bases sitting between them. CDR3 in amino acids: CATAVGYNEQFF. The CDR3, as DNA: TGTGCCACCGCCGTGGGCTACAATGAGCAGTTCTTC.

V and J are TRBV30 and TRBJ1-2; a weak D match, TRBD1 (6 bases). Trimming removed 2 bases from V and 2 bases from J, with 18 bases in between. This CDR3 has 16 residues. The germline gives CDR1 GTSNPN, CDR2 SVGIG (reference sequence). The chain's CDR3 is CAWSKRDRSKNYGYTF. CDR3 in DNA: TGTGCCTGGAGTAAACGTGACAGGAGTAAAAACTATGGCTACACCTTC.

This clone was seen a few times. This chain joins TRBV2 and TRBJ1-1; D remains ambiguous. V gave up 5 bases and J gave up 4 bases, with 14 bases separating them. Germline CDR1 is SNHLY and CDR2 is FYNNEI. CDR3 length: 14 amino acids. The CDR3 nucleotides read TGTGCCAGCAGTCTTCTTCGGGATGGCACTGAAGCTTTCTTT. It encodes CASSLLRDGTEAFF.

This chain joins TRBV29-1 and TRBJ2-1, with no clear D. CDR1 SQVTM and CDR2 ANQGSEA come from the germline V gene. The CDR3 sequence is 11 residues long. Trimming took off 3 bases at V and 7 bases at J, with 7 bases between the two ends. CDR3 sequence: CSVDLLNEQFF. For the CDR3, the DNA is TGCAGCGTTGACCTTTTGAATGAGCAGTTCTTC.

This clone was seen only once. This chain connects TRBV18 to TRBJ2-3, with D uncertain. The CDR3 has 14 residues. Germline loops: CDR1 KGHSH, CDR2 LQKENI. The germline V and J ends were trimmed by 3 bases and 0 bases, with 7 bases remaining between them. The CDR3 region has the DNA TGTGCCAGCTCACCTTATCCTAGCACAGATACGCAGTATTTT. It encodes CASSPYPSTDTQYF.

The V call is TRBV5-1, the J call TRBJ2-2; D could derive from TRBD1 or TRBD2 (5 bases each). CDR1 is SGHRS, CDR2 YFSETQ, per germline. Trimming pared 2 bases from V and 3 bases from J, leaving 8 bases between. The CDR3 totals 14 residues. The CDR3 nucleotides read TGCGCCAGCAGCTTCGGGACGGACACCGGGGAGCTGTTTTTT. Its translation: CASSFGTDTGELFF.

V and J are TRBV29-1 and TRBJ2-7; D perhaps matches TRBD1 (6 bases). Germline CDR1 reads SQVTM; CDR2 reads ANQGSEA. The CDR3 covers 15 residues. V lost 0 bases and J lost 5, with 17 bases in between. CDR3 loop: CSVEDRNRAVNEQYF. The CDR3 region has the DNA TGCAGCGTTGAAGATCGGAACAGGGCTGTCAACGAGCAGTACTTC.

The V call is TRBV6-1, the J call TRBJ2-1; D not resolved. CDR1 is MNHNS, CDR2 SASEGT, per germline. This CDR3 contains 16 residues. V lost 4 bases and J 1 base, leaving 14 bases between the germline ends. The CDR3 region has the DNA TGTGCCAGCAGTGCGACTGCCGTACCATCCTACAATGAGCAGTTCTTC. Translated, it gives CASSATAVPSYNEQFF.

The J gene is TRBJ2-7, the V gene TRBV2; D tentatively reads TRBD1 or TRBD2 (5 bases each). V shed 4 bases and J shed 5 bases, with 15 bases lying between them. In germline, CDR1 is SNHLY, CDR2 FYNNEI. The CDR3 runs to 14 residues. The CDR3 here is CASSVGGSRHEQYF. The CDR3 region has the DNA TGTGCCAGCAGTGTTGGGGGAAGTCGTCACGAGCAGTACTTC.

The chain recombines TRBV7-3 with TRBJ2-5, with TRBD1 matching over 9 bases. CDR3 size: 15 residues. J was trimmed by 4 bases and V by 1 base; bases with no gene match: 4. CDR1 SGHTA and CDR2 FQGTGA come from the germline V gene. The CDR3 loop is CASSLSGTGIETQYF. DNA of the CDR3: TGTGCCAGCAGCTTAAGTGGGACAGGGATAGAGACCCAGTACTTC.

This clone appeared a single time. This chain joins TRBV7-2 and TRBJ1-5; 9 nucleotides agree with TRBD1. In germline, CDR1 is SGHTA, CDR2 FQGNSA. The J segment lost 7 bases and the V segment lost 5 bases, leaving 3 bases of the junction unmatched. The CDR3 spans 13 residues. CDR3 DNA sequence: TGTGCCAGCAGCCCGACAGGGGGGCAGCCCCAGCATTTT. Translated, it gives CASSPTGGQPQHF.

The gene calls are TRBV6-5 and TRBJ1-1; tentative D call: TRBD1 (5 bases). CDR3 size: 13 residues. The germline CDR1 and CDR2 sequences are MNHEY and SVGAGI. The germline V and J ends were trimmed by 6 bases and 5 bases, with 13 bases remaining between them. DNA for the CDR3: TGTGCCAGCAGCCTAGGGGCAGGGACTGAAGCTTTCTTT. As protein: CASSLGAGTEAFF.

J is TRBJ2-3 and V is TRBV13; D is unresolved. CDR3 length: 13 residues. The V gene lost 4 bases and the J gene lost 2 bases, with 7 bases spanning the gap. Germline assignment: CDR1 PRHDT and CDR2 FYEKMQ (reference sequence). CDR3 loop: CASSSTSTDTQYF. DNA for the CDR3: TGTGCCAGCAGCTCGACTTCCACAGATACGCAGTATTTT. The variable domain in full, completed from reference TRBV13 and TRBJ2-3, reads AAGVIQSPRHLIKEKRETATLKCYPIPRHDTVYWYQQGPGQDPQFLISFYEKMQSDKGSIPDRFSAQQFSDYHSELNMSSLELGDSALYFCASSSTSTDTQYFGPGTRLTVL.

The rearrangement links TRBV15 to TRBJ2-7; D uncertain. The CDR3 runs to 12 residues. The V gene's germline CDR1 is LNHNV and CDR2 YYDKDF (reference sequence). Between the trimmed V and J ends, which lost 1 base and 4 bases, there was a span of 5 bases. CDR3 loop: CATSRGDYEQYF. Here the CDR3 DNA reads TGTGCCACCAGCAGAGGGGATTACGAGCAGTACTTC.

The chain has TRBV29-1 and TRBJ2-3; possible D gene TRBD1, 6 bases. The CDR3 has 14 residues. The V end lost 5 bases, the J end lost 2 bases, and 14 bases lay between the germline ends. Per the germline V gene, CDR1 is SQVTM and CDR2 is ANQGSEA. CDR3: CSVRLGAYTDTQYF. Written as DNA, the CDR3 is TGCAGCGTTCGGCTGGGGGCTTACACAGATACGCAGTATTTT.

The chain couples TRBV7-2 to TRBJ2-7, with D perhaps matching TRBD1 (6 bases). From germline, CDR1 is SGHTA and CDR2 FQGNSA. This CDR3 contains 13 residues. V was trimmed by 2 bases and J by 6 bases, leaving 11 bases between them. Here the CDR3 DNA reads TGTGCCAGCAGCTTACAGGGGAAGGGCGAGCAGTACTTC. This codes for CASSLQGKGEQYF.

This clone has a single count. The chain recombines TRBV6-5 with TRBJ2-3, with 10 bases aligning to TRBD1. The germline V gene encodes CDR1 MNHEY and CDR2 SVGAGI. CDR3 length: 13 amino acids. V trimming: 8 bases; J trimming: 6 bases; junction bases outside the gene matches: 5. CDR3 in DNA: TGTGCCAGCCGGAGACAGGGGGCGGATACGCAGTATTTT. Amino acid sequence: CASRRQGADTQYF.

This clone came up a few times. The V gene is TRBV2, the J gene TRBJ2-7, with D uncertain. The CDR3 has 13 amino acids. Looked up from germline, CDR1 is SNHLY and CDR2 is FYNNEI. Trimming took off 2 bases at V and 4 bases at J, with 9 bases between the two ends. CDR3 DNA: TGTGCCAGCAGTGAACAGGTCGGGTACGAGCAGTACTTC. Residues: CASSEQVGYEQYF.

This chain joins TRBV6-5 and TRBJ2-5; perhaps TRBD2 as D (5 bases). The germline V gene encodes CDR1 MNHEY and CDR2 SVGAGI. CDR3 length: 12 amino acids. The germline V and J ends were trimmed by 7 bases and 5 bases, with 11 bases remaining between them. CDR3 residues: CASKLQRETQYF. The CDR3 DNA sequence: TGTGCCAGCAAGCTCCAGCGGGAGACCCAGTACTTC.

The chain uses TRBV9 and TRBJ2-7; the D gene is possibly TRBD1 (6 bases). The V gene's germline CDR1 is SGDLS and CDR2 YYNGEE. The CDR3 runs to 16 residues. Deletions cut 0 bases from V and 6 bases from J, with 19 bases between. Here the CDR3 reads CASSVAGGAWGSEQYF. CDR3 bases: TGTGCCAGCAGCGTAGCTGGGGGCGCTTGGGGGAGCGAGCAGTACTTC.

This clone came up once. The chain uses TRBV9 and TRBJ2-3; 13 bases map to TRBD2. This CDR3 has 17 residues. The V gene's germline CDR1 is SGDLS and CDR2 YYNGEE. V gave up 3 bases and J gave up 2 bases; unmatched junction bases: 6. The CDR3, as DNA: TGTGCCAGCAGCGCCCTAGGACTAGCGGGAGCCACAGATACGCAGTATTTT. Translated: CASSALGLAGATDTQYF. Combining the CDR3 with reference TRBV9 and TRBJ2-3 gives the whole variable domain DSGVTQTPKHLITATGQRVTLRCSPRSGDLSVYWYQQSLDQGLQFLIQYYNGEERAKGNILERFSAQQFPDLHSELNLSSLELGDSALYFCASSALGLAGATDTQYFGPGTRLTVL.

The table lists this clone with a count of one. The chain employs TRBV5-1 and TRBJ2-3, with 7 nucleotides matching TRBD1. The ends lost 3 bases at V and 2 bases at J; junction bases unmatched: 6. The CDR3 runs to 15 residues. CDR1 is SGHRS and CDR2 is YFSETQ in the germline V gene. The CDR3 loop is CASSWPGTATDTQYF. CDR3 nucleotides: TGCGCCAGCAGCTGGCCGGGGACAGCCACAGATACGCAGTATTTT.

This clone was found a few times. The chain joins TRBV28 to TRBJ2-1; 8 bases line up with TRBD1. The ends lost 2 bases at V and 5 bases at J; junction bases unmatched: 5. The CDR3 totals 15 residues. Germline V gene lookup returns CDR1 MDHEN and CDR2 SYDVKM. CDR3 in DNA: TGTGCCAGCAGTTTAGTGAGGACAGGGAACAATGAGCAGTTCTTC. Amino acid sequence: CASSLVRTGNNEQFF.

The genes are TRBV30 and TRBJ1-1; no clear D. The CDR3 extends over 11 amino acids. CDR1 GTSNPN and CDR2 SVGIG come from the germline V gene (reference sequence). Trimming removed 0 bases from V and 6 bases from J, with 5 bases in between. CDR3 sequence: CAWSVRAEAFF. For the CDR3, the DNA is TGTGCCTGGAGTGTACGGGCTGAAGCTTTCTTT.

The chain joins TRBV27 to TRBJ1-1; 9 bases fit TRBD1. CDR1 is MNHEY, CDR2 SMNVEV, per germline (reference sequence). V was clipped by 5 bases and J by 6 bases; unmatched bases: 7. The CDR3 is 14 amino acids. This chain's CDR3 is CASSGEQGAAEAFF. CDR3 sequence (DNA): TGTGCCAGCAGTGGAGAACAGGGGGCAGCTGAAGCTTTCTTT.

The chain uses TRBV5-1 and TRBJ2-1; 8 bases align to TRBD2. Trimming removed 3 bases from V and 6 bases from J; junction bases left unmatched: 2. This CDR3 is built from 13 residues. The germline gives CDR1 SGHRS, CDR2 YFSETQ. CDR3 loop: CASSSTSGNEQFF. The DNA for the CDR3 is TGCGCCAGCAGCTCTACTAGCGGCAATGAGCAGTTCTTC.

The chain carries TRBV5-6 and TRBJ2-3; a weak D match, TRBD2 (6 bases). The CDR3 totals 17 residues. The V end lost 3 bases, the J end lost 1 base, and 18 bases lay between the germline ends. The germline gives CDR1 SGHDT, CDR2 YYEEEE. The CDR3 here is CASSSGWGESGTDTQYF. The CDR3 DNA reads TGTGCCAGCAGCTCCGGCTGGGGGGAGTCCGGCACAGATACGCAGTATTTT.